The 7 T cell receptor beta chains reported below all come from one sample, sequenced in a study of identical twins. Each CDR3 protein is one row after TCRdb ran MiXCR on the 5' RACE reads. Here the sample spans 400,000 to 500,000 distinct CDR3 sequences, roughly 13% being singletons. The same data also went into a second study, on yellow fever vaccine responses in identical twins.

The sequencing input was CD4+ T cells sorted from blood. The receptors stem from a woman aged 18-35 years in good health.

The rearrangement joins TRBV7-8 to TRBJ1-2; 9 bases match TRBD1. The CDR3 is 15 residues long. J gave up 4 bases and V 5 bases, and 8 bases lay outside the gene matches. CDR1 is SGHVS, CDR2 FQNEAQ, per germline. CDR3 loop: CASSPGDRAFYGYTF. CDR3 sequence (DNA): TGTGCCAGCAGCCCTGGGGACAGGGCGTTCTATGGCTACACCTTC.

The gene calls are TRBV20-1 and TRBJ2-7, with 9 nucleotides matching TRBD1. This CDR3 spans 15 amino acids. The V gene end was trimmed by 4 bases and the J gene end by 1 base; junction bases not matched to a gene: 8. Germline V gene lookup returns CDR1 DFQATT and CDR2 SNEGSKA (reference sequence). The CDR3 sequence is CSAIRTGVASYEQYF. The CDR3 bases are TGCAGTGCTATTCGGACAGGGGTCGCTTCCTACGAGCAGTACTTC.

This clonotype has more than one count but fewer than ten. The chain has TRBV29-1 and TRBJ2-7; 10 bases line up with TRBD1. This CDR3 is 13 amino acids long. V lost 7 bases and J lost 2; bases outside the gene matches: 5. The germline V gene encodes CDR1 SQVTM and CDR2 ANQGSEA. The CDR3 nucleotides read TGCAGCGCCAAGACAGGGGGCCCCTACGAGCAGTACTTC. It translates to CSAKTGGPYEQYF.

This clonotype occurred a few times. The chain links TRBV20-1 to TRBJ2-7; no clear D. Per germline, CDR1 DFQATT and CDR2 SNEGSKA (reference sequence). The CDR3 totals 11 residues. Between the trimmed V and J ends, which lost 5 bases and 0 bases, there was a span of 5 bases. DNA of the CDR3: TGCAGTGCTGACCTCTCCTACGAGCAGTACTTC. Encoded protein: CSADLSYEQYF.

This clonotype was seen a handful of times. The rearrangement uses TRBV7-9 and TRBJ2-7, with 9 bases fitting TRBD1. V shed 4 bases, J shed 2 bases, and the junction held 9 bases outside the gene matches. Germline V gene sequence: CDR1 SEHNR, CDR2 FQNEAQ (reference sequence). The CDR3 has 16 amino acids. The CDR3 here is CASSSPGTGFTYEQYF. CDR3 DNA sequence: TGTGCCAGCAGCTCTCCCGGGACAGGGTTTACCTACGAGCAGTACTTC.

The V call is TRBV9, the J call TRBJ2-7, with a weak D call TRBD2 (6 bases). Germline V gene data show CDR1 as SGDLS and CDR2 as YYNGEE. Trimming took 7 bases from V and 0 from J, leaving 14 bases between them. CDR3 length equals 14 residues. CDR3 in DNA: TGTGCCAGCGCACGGTTGGGGGGCTCCTACGAGCAGTACTTC. Translated: CASARLGGSYEQYF.

The table lists this clonotype with a few counts. This rearrangement joins TRBV30 to TRBJ2-3; 8 bases align to TRBD2. Germline V gives CDR1 GTSNPN, CDR2 SVGIG (reference sequence). The CDR3 has 14 amino acids. V lost 4 bases to trimming and J lost 5 bases; unmatched junction nucleotides: 8. CDR3 sequence reads: CAWKGSGSVDTQYF. The CDR3 DNA reads as TGTGCCTGGAAGGGCAGCGGGAGTGTAGATACGCAGTATTTT. Complete variable domain (other parts from reference TRBV30 and TRBJ2-3): SQTIHQWPATLVQPVGSPLSLECTVEGTSNPNLYWYRQAAGRGLQLLFYSVGIGQISSEVPQNLSASRPQDRQFILSSKKLLLSDSGFYLCAWKGSGSVDTQYFGPGTRLTVL.